The 27 T cell receptor beta chains presented below share a single source sample, sequenced in a study of preoperative IRX-2 immunotherapy in early breast cancer. Stated treatment: preoperative locoregional IRX-2 cytokine immunotherapy. Measured with immunoSEQ multiplex PCR; TCRdb has only the in-frame clones, and not every one. This repertoire shows 25,000 to 35,000 clones, about four fifths found once; its top ten account for more than 3%. This material was acquired from a patient treated with IRX-2 immunotherapy. These TCRs come from a human donor with breast cancer.

This chain uses TRBV10-2 with TRBJ1-1; possibly TRBD1 for D (5 bases). Germline CDR1 is WSHSY and CDR2 is SAAADI. V gave up 0 bases and J gave up 1 base, with 9 bases separating them. CDR3 size: 15 residues. This CDR3 reads CASSESVGGNTEAFF. CDR3 nucleotides: TGCGCCAGCAGTGAGTCCGTTGGGGGGAACACTGAAGCTTTCTTT.

The rearrangement uses TRBV5-1 and TRBJ1-1; D gene ambiguous. This CDR3 is built from 14 residues. Trimming pared 4 bases from V and 1 base from J, leaving 11 bases between. Germline CDR1 SGHRS, CDR2 YFSETQ. The CDR3 loop reads CASSRPHQNTEAFF. The CDR3 DNA follows: TGCGCCAGCAGCAGGCCCCATCAGAACACTGAAGCTTTCTTT.

The genes are TRBV6-8 and TRBJ2-7; D tentatively reads TRBD1 or TRBD2 (5 bases each). Trimming pared 5 bases from V and 2 bases from J, leaving 16 bases between. Germline assignment: CDR1 MNHGY and CDR2 SAAAGT. The CDR3 totals 15 residues. Here the CDR3 reads CASSRPGTRAYEQYF. CDR3 in DNA: TGTGCCAGCAGTCGTCCCGGGACGAGGGCCTACGAGCAGTACTTC.

This clone was seen a single time. This chain connects TRBV11-3 to TRBJ1-1; D perhaps matches TRBD1 (6 bases). V lost 5 bases and J 6 bases, leaving 16 bases between the germline ends. From germline, CDR1 is SGHNT and CDR2 YENEEA. The CDR3 extends over 14 amino acids. CDR3 sequence reads: CASSLGAEGAEAFF. For the CDR3, the DNA is TGTGCCAGCAGCCTTGGGGCCGAGGGGGCTGAAGCTTTCTTT.

The chain has TRBV18 and TRBJ2-7; D not certain. This CDR3 is 13 amino acids long. Germline CDR1 reads KGHSH; CDR2 reads LQKENI. V lost 0 bases and J 1 base, leaving 4 bases between the germline ends. The CDR3 DNA reads TGTGCCAGCTCACCACCATTATCCTACGAGCAGTACTTC. Translated, it gives CASSPPLSYEQYF.

The count of this clone is one. The chain carries TRBV7-1 and TRBJ2-1, with TRBD1 identical over 10 bases. TRBV7-1 is placed among ORFs of uncertain function. The V segment lost 3 bases and the J segment 9 bases; nucleotides outside the gene matches: 5. The CDR3 totals 14 residues. The CDR3 loop reads CASSSRTGGGEQFF. CDR3 coding DNA: TGTGCCAGCAGCTCGCGGACAGGGGGAGGTGAGCAGTTCTTC.

CDR3 nucleotide sequence: TGTGCCAGCATCTCCCTGCGCGGGCCCACCGGGGAGCTGTTTTTT. It translates to CASISLRGPTGELFF. The V call is TRBV11-3, the J call TRBJ2-2, with D possibly being TRBD2 (5 bases). The CDR3 contains 15 residues. Germline CDR1 is SGHNT and CDR2 is YENEEA. V lost 7 bases and J lost 4, with 16 bases in between.

The chain uses TRBV11-3 and TRBJ2-3; no clear D gene. Germline V gene sequence: CDR1 SGHNT, CDR2 YENEEA. The ends were cut back, 1 base at V and 2 bases at J, with 7 bases in the middle. CDR3 length: 14 amino acids. CDR3 amino acids: CASSLGLNTDTQYF. The CDR3 DNA sequence: TGTGCCAGCAGCTTAGGACTTAACACAGATACGCAGTATTTT.

J is TRBJ1-5 and V is TRBV19, with TRBD1 identical over 9 bases. Germline-derived CDR1 and CDR2 are LNHDA and SQIVND (reference sequence). There are 14 residues in the CDR3. Germline trimming cut 8 bases from V and 6 bases from J; bases unmatched to any gene: 8. As DNA, the CDR3 is TGTGCCAGTCACGACAGGGGGAAGCGTCAGCCCCAGCATTTT. It translates to CASHDRGKRQPQHF.

V is TRBV29-1 and J is TRBJ1-3, with D uncertain. V gave up 4 bases and J gave up 2 bases, with 6 bases separating them. This CDR3 region has 12 residues. Germline assignment: CDR1 SQVTM and CDR2 ANQGSEA. The CDR3 reads CSVGSAGNTIYF. CDR3 nucleotide sequence: TGCAGCGTTGGGTCAGCTGGAAACACCATATATTTT. Full variable domain (missing parts from reference TRBV29-1 and TRBJ1-3): SAVISQKPSRDICQRGTSLTIQCQVDSQVTMMFWYRQQPGQSLTLIATANQGSEATYESGFVIDKFPISRPNLTFSTLTVSNMSPEDSSIYLCSVGSAGNTIYFGEGSWLTVV.

The CDR3 loop reads CASSYMGAGEQYF. The CDR3 nucleotides are TGTGCCAGCAGTTACATGGGCGCCGGGGAGCAGTACTTC. V usage is TRBV6-8 and J usage is TRBJ2-7; no firm D call. The CDR3 sequence is 13 residues long. Between the trimmed V and J ends, which lost 2 bases and 7 bases, there was a span of 12 bases. Germline CDR1 MNHGY, CDR2 SAAAGT.

There are a few counts of this clone. CDR3: CASSSLGWGTYEQYF. The DNA of the CDR3 is TGTGCCAGCAGCTCGCTCGGATGGGGGACTTACGAGCAGTACTTC. The V gene is TRBV7-6, the J gene TRBJ2-7; a weak D match, TRBD2 (6 bases). The V gene's germline CDR1 is SGHVS and CDR2 FNYEAQ. V lost 4 bases, J lost 4 bases, and 17 bases lay in between. CDR3 length: 15 amino acids.

The J gene is TRBJ1-2, the V gene TRBV6-8; D remains unclear. With 0 bases removed from V and 1 base from J, the gap between germline ends came to 15 bases. The CDR3 runs to 17 residues. Germline CDR1 and CDR2: MNHGY and SAAAGT. CDR3 residues: CASSYSNKMEGNYGYTF. The CDR3 DNA reads as TGTGCCAGCAGTTACTCGAACAAGATGGAGGGTAACTATGGCTACACCTTC.

This clone was picked up a small number of times. The chain links TRBV18 to TRBJ1-3, with 9 bases that match TRBD1. V shed 5 bases, J shed 0 bases, and the junction held 11 bases outside the gene matches. The germline CDR1 and CDR2 sequences are KGHSH and LQKENI. This CDR3 is 18 amino acids long. The CDR3 DNA follows: TGTGCCAGCTCAGTCCGGGACAGGGCTACCTACTCTGGAAACACCATATATTTT. Protein product: CASSVRDRATYSGNTIYF.

CDR3 sequence reads: CASSSSGLGTGRKNQPQHF. The CDR3 nucleotides read TGTGCCAGCAGCTCCTCGGGTCTTGGGACAGGGCGCAAGAATCAGCCCCAGCATTTT. The chain joins TRBV11-3 to TRBJ1-5; 9 bases line up with TRBD1. The germline V gene encodes CDR1 SGHNT and CDR2 YENEEA. The CDR3 runs to 19 residues. Germline trimming cut 4 bases from V and 4 bases from J; bases unmatched to any gene: 17.

The chain has TRBV7-1 and TRBJ1-2; 8 bases agree with TRBD1. TRBV7-1 is filed as an ORF, its function uncertain. This CDR3 contains 13 residues. The trim removed 5 bases at V and 8 bases at J, leaving 7 bases unmatched. The CDR3 region has the DNA TGTGCCAGCAGCCAGGACAGGGCGATCGGCTACACCTTC. Its protein is CASSQDRAIGYTF.

This rearrangement joins TRBV6-8 to TRBJ2-1; tentative D call: TRBD1 (5 bases). Germline V gives CDR1 MNHGY, CDR2 SAAAGT. This CDR3 contains 13 residues. V gave up 5 bases and J gave up 7 bases, with 12 bases separating them. The CDR3 protein is CASSQQDYNEQFF. For the CDR3, the DNA is TGTGCCAGCAGTCAACAGGATTATAATGAGCAGTTCTTC.

The chain couples TRBV6-8 to TRBJ1-2; 7 bases are shared with TRBD1. The trim removed 2 bases at V and 2 bases at J, leaving 14 bases unmatched. Germline V gene lookup returns CDR1 MNHGY and CDR2 SAAAGT. The CDR3 covers 18 residues. Written as DNA, the CDR3 is TGTGCCAGCAGTTACGCCCGATGGACAGGTGGAGCCAACTATGGCTACACCTTC. This gives the protein CASSYARWTGGANYGYTF.

The V gene is TRBV11-3, the J gene TRBJ1-4; unclear D gene. The V gene's germline CDR1 is SGHNT and CDR2 YENEEA. This CDR3 has 14 residues. V lost 5 bases and J 3 bases, leaving 10 bases between the germline ends. CDR3 DNA sequence: TGTGCCAGCAGCGAACAAGTAGCTAATGAAAAACTGTTTTTT. It codes for CASSEQVANEKLFF. The full variable domain, rest sourced from reference TRBV11-3 and TRBJ1-4, is EAGVVQSPRYKIIEKKQPVAFWCNPISGHNTLYWYLQNLGQGPELLIRYENEEAVDDSQLPKDRFSAERLKGVDSTLKIQPAELGDSAVYLCASSEQVANEKLFFGSGTQLSVL.

The chain is built from TRBV18 and TRBJ2-1, with TRBD1 matching 8 bases. Germline V gene sequence: CDR1 KGHSH, CDR2 LQKENI. This CDR3 contains 13 residues. V gave up 6 bases and J gave up 6 bases; unmatched junction bases: 4. The CDR3 loop reads CASSKQGVNEQFF. CDR3 sequence (DNA): TGTGCCAGCTCGAAACAGGGGGTCAATGAGCAGTTCTTC.

This chain connects TRBV11-3 to TRBJ2-2, with 9 bases that match TRBD1. Losses at the gene ends were 2 bases for V and 8 bases for J; bases not matched to a gene: 6. Germline V gives CDR1 SGHNT, CDR2 YENEEA. The CDR3 is 15 amino acids. DNA of the CDR3: TGTGCCAGCAGCTTAATAGGACAGGGGAGTGGGGAGCTGTTTTTT. Residues: CASSLIGQGSGELFF.

The chain recombines TRBV11-3 with TRBJ2-1; TRBD2 agrees at 11 bases. The CDR3 sequence is 16 residues long. CDR1 SGHNT and CDR2 YENEEA come from the germline V gene. With V trimmed by 5 bases and J by 2 bases, 5 bases remained unmatched. In nucleotides, the CDR3 is TGTGCCAGCAGCCGCATAGCGGGGGGGACCTACAATGAGCAGTTCTTC. Its protein product is CASSRIAGGTYNEQFF.

The chain employs TRBV7-7 and TRBJ1-1; 9 positions agree with TRBD1. Per the germline V gene, CDR1 is SSHAT and CDR2 is FNYEAQ (reference sequence). This CDR3 is built from 19 residues. Unmatched junction bases numbered 14, after V lost 3 bases and J lost 0 bases. The CDR3 loop reads CASSFRGQGRLGLNTEAFF. In nucleotides, the CDR3 is TGTGCCAGCAGCTTCAGAGGACAGGGGCGTCTCGGGTTGAACACTGAAGCTTTCTTT.

The chain carries TRBV18 and TRBJ1-1; 7 bases are shared with TRBD1. CDR1 and CDR2 (germline): KGHSH, LQKENI. There are 13 residues in the CDR3. J gave up 7 bases and V 6 bases, and 8 bases lay outside the gene matches. DNA for the CDR3: TGTGCCAGCTCCCGGGACAGCGGAAATGAAGCTTTCTTT. This codes for CASSRDSGNEAFF. The full variable domain, its missing parts supplied by reference TRBV18 and TRBJ1-1, is NAGVMQNPRHLVRRRGQEARLRCSPMKGHSHVYWYRQLPEEGLKFMVYLQKENIIDESGMPKERFSAEFPKEGPSILRIQQVVRGDSAAYFCASSRDSGNEAFFGQGTRLTVV.

This clone appeared a few times. This chain uses TRBV11-3 with TRBJ2-1, with 11 bases aligning to TRBD2. Germline values: CDR1 SGHNT, CDR2 YENEEA. The J segment lost 2 bases and the V segment lost 6 bases, leaving 9 bases of the junction unmatched. This CDR3 is built from 17 residues. CDR3 sequence: CASRPGISGGAYNEQFF. CDR3 DNA: TGTGCCAGCAGACCAGGGATTAGCGGGGGGGCCTACAATGAGCAGTTCTTC.

CDR3 region: CATSGAGRLWNYGYTF. For the CDR3, the DNA is TGTGCCACCAGCGGAGCAGGGAGGTTGTGGAACTATGGCTACACCTTC. The chain is built from TRBV15 and TRBJ1-2; tentative D call: TRBD1 (5 bases). Germline CDR1 is LNHNV and CDR2 is YYDKDF (reference sequence). CDR3 length: 16 amino acids. Trimming cost V 5 bases and J 2 bases, with 18 bases left between them. The variable domain in full, with the rest retrieved from reference TRBV15 and TRBJ1-2, is DAMVIQNPRYQVTQFGKPVTLSCSQTLNHNVMYWYQQKSSQAPKLLFHYYDKDFNNEADTPDNFQSRRPNTSFCFLDIRSPGLGDTAMYLCATSGAGRLWNYGYTFGSGTRLTVV.

The V and J genes are TRBV6-8 and TRBJ1-4; 8 nucleotides match TRBD1. Germline CDR1 reads MNHGY; CDR2 reads SAAAGT. The CDR3 extends over 13 amino acids. Trimming took 6 bases from V and 9 from J; bases not matched to a gene: 6. CDR3 sequence (DNA): TGTGCCAGCAGGAAACAGGGGGATCAAAAACTGTTTTTT. This gives the protein CASRKQGDQKLFF.